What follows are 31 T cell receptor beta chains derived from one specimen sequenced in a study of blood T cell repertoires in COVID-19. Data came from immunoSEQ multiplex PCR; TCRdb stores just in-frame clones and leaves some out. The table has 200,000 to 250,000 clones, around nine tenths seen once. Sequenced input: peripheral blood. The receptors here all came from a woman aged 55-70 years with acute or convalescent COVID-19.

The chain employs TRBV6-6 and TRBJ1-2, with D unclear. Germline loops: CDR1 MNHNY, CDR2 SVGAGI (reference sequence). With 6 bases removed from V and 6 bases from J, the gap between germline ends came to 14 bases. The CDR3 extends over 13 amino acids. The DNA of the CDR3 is TGTGCCAGCAGCTTAATCAGGACTAATGGCTACACCTTC. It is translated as CASSLIRTNGYTF.

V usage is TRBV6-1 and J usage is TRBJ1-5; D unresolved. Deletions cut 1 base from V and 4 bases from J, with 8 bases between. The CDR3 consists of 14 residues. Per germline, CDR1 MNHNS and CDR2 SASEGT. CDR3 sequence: CASSEGQANQPQHF. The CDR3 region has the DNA TGTGCCAGCAGTGAAGGGCAGGCTAATCAGCCCCAGCATTTT.

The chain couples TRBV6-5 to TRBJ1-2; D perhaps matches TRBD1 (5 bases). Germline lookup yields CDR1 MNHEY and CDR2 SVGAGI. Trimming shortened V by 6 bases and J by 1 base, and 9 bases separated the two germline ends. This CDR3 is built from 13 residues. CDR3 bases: TGTGCCAGCAGACGCAGGGATAACTATGGCTACACCTTC. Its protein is CASRRRDNYGYTF.

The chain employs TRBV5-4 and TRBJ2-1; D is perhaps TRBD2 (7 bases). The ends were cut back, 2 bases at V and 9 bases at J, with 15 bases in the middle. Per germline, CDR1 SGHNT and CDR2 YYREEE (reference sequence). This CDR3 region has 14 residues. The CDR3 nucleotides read TGTGCCAGCAGCTTCTTCGGGGGGCGGGTTGAGCAGTTCTTC. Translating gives CASSFFGGRVEQFF. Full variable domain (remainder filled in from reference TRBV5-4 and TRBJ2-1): ETGVTQSPTHLIKTRGQQVTLRCSSQSGHNTVSWYQQALGQGPQFIFQYYREEENGRGNFPPRFSGLQFPNYSSELNVNALELDDSALYLCASSFFGGRVEQFFGPGTRLTVL.

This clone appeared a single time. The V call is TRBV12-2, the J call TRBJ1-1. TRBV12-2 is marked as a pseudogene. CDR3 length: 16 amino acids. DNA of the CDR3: TGTGCAAGTCGCATGGGGGGGCGGATTCTGAACACTGAAGCTTTCTTT. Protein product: CASRMGGRILNTEAFF.

The CDR3 DNA reads as TGTGCCAGCAGCCCCGGGCGGGGGACCGCCTACGAGCAGTACTTC. This gives the protein CASSPGRGTAYEQYF. The V and J genes are TRBV4-2 and TRBJ2-7, with TRBD2 matching over 7 bases. Germline V CDR1 and CDR2: LGHNA, YNFKEQ. Losses at the gene ends were 4 bases for V and 2 bases for J; bases not matched to a gene: 8. This CDR3 has 15 amino acids.

The CDR3 coding sequence is TGTGCCAGTTCGGGACAGGACAATCAGCCCCAGCATTTT. Residues: CASSGQDNQPQHF. The chain links TRBV12-3 or TRBV12-4 to TRBJ1-5; TRBD1 matches at 8 bases. The ends lost 9 bases at V and 3 bases at J; junction bases unmatched: 4. CDR3 length: 13 amino acids.

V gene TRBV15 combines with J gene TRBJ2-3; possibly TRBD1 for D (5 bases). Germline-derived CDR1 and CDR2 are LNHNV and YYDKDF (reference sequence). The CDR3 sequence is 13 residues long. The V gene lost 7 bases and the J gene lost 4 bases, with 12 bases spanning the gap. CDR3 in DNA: TGTGCCACCAACAGTAAAGGGGCAGATACGCAGTATTTT. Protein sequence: CATNSKGADTQYF.

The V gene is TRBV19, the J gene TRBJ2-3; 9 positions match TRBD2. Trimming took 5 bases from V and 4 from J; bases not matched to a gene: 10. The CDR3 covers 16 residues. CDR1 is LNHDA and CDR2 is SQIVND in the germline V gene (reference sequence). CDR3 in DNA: TGTGCCAGTAGTCGGCGGGAGGGCCTAGGCGCAGATACGCAGTATTTT. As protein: CASSRREGLGADTQYF.

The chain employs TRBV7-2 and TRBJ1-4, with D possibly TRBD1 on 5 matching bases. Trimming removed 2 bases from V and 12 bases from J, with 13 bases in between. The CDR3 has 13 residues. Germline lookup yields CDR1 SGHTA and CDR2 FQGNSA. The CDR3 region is CASSLTRGGELFF. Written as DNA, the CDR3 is TGTGCCAGCAGCTTAACCCGCGGAGGGGAACTGTTTTTT.

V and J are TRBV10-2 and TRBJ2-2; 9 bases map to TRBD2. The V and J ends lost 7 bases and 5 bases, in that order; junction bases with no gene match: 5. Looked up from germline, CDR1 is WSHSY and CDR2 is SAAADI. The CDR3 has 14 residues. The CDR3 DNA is TGCGCCAGCAAGATAGCGGGAGAGACCGGGGAGCTGTTTTTT. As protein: CASKIAGETGELFF.

For the CDR3, the DNA is TGTGCCAGCGGGACAGGTTTTTGGGGGGATACGCAGTATTTT. This translates into CASGTGFWGDTQYF. The V call is TRBV7-2, the J call TRBJ2-3; 8 bases fit TRBD1. V lost 8 bases, J lost 6 bases, and 10 bases stayed unmatched. Per germline, CDR1 SGHTA and CDR2 FQGNSA. The CDR3 is 14 residues long.

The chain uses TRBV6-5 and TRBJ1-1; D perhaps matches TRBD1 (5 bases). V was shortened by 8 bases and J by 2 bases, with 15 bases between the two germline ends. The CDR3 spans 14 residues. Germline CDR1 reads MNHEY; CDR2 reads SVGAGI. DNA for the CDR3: TGTGCCAGCTCCTTTAGGGGTTTAAACACTGAAGCTTTCTTT. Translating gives CASSFRGLNTEAFF.

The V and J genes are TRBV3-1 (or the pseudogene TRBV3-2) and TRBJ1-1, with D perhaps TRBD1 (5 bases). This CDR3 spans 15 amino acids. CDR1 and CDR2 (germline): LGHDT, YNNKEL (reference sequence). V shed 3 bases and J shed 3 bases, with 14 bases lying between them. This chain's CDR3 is CASSQTLGADTEAFF. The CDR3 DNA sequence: TGTGCCAGCAGCCAGACGCTTGGGGCTGACACTGAAGCTTTCTTT.

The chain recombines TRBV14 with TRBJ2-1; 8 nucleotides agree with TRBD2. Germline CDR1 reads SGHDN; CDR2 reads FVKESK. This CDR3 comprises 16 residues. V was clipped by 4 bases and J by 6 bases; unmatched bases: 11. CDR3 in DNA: TGTGCCAGCAGCCCAACAGGGCTAGCGGGTGCCAATGAGCAGTTCTTC. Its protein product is CASSPTGLAGANEQFF.

The CDR3 sequence: CASSLDLGAGAFF. CDR3 bases: TGCGCCAGCAGCTTGGATCTGGGGGCGGGAGCTTTCTTT. V gene TRBV5-1 combines with J gene TRBJ1-1; D is perhaps TRBD1 (6 bases). Trimming shortened V by 0 bases and J by 10 bases, and 13 bases separated the two germline ends. The germline CDR1 and CDR2 sequences are SGHRS and YFSETQ. The CDR3 runs 13 residues.

The CDR3 region is CASSEGYGYTF. In DNA, the CDR3 is TGTGCCAGCAGTGAGGGCTATGGCTACACCTTC. This chain joins TRBV12-3 or TRBV12-4 and TRBJ1-2; no clear D. V lost 5 bases, J lost 4 bases, and 5 bases lay in between. This CDR3 comprises 11 residues.

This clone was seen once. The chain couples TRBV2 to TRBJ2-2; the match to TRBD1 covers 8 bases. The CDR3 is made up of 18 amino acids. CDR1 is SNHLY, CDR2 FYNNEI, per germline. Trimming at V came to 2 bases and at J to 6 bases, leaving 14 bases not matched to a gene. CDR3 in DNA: TGTGCCAGCAGTGAATCCGGACAGGGAATGGTAATCTCCGGGGAGCTGTTTTTT. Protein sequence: CASSESGQGMVISGELFF.

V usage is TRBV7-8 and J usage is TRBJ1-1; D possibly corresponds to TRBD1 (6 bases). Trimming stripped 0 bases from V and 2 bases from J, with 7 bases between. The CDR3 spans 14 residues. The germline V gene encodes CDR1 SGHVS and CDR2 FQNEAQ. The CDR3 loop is CASSLAGHNTEAFF. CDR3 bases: TGTGCCAGCAGCTTAGCGGGACACAACACTGAAGCTTTCTTT. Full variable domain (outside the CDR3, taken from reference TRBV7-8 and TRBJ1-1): GAGVSQSPRYKVAKRGQDVALRCDPISGHVSLFWYQQALGQGPEFLTYFQNEAQLDKSGLPSDRFFAERPEGSVSTLKIQRTQQEDSAVYLCASSLAGHNTEAFFGQGTRLTVV.

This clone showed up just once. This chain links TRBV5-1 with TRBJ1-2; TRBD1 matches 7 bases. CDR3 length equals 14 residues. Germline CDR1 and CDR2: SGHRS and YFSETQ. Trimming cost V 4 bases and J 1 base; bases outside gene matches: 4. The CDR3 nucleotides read TGCGCCAGCAGCCTTGACAGGGTTAACTATGGCTACACCTTC. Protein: CASSLDRVNYGYTF.

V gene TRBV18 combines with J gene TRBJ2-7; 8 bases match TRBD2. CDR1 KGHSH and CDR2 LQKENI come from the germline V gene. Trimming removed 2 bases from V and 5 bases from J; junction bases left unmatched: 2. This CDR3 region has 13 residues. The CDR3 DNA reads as TGTGCCAGCTCACCAATAGCGGGAAACGAGCAGTACTTC. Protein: CASSPIAGNEQYF.

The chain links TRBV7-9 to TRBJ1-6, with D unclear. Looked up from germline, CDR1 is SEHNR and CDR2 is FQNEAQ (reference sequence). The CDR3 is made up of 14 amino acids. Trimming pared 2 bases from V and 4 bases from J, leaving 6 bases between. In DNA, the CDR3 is TGTGCCAGCAGCTTATCACAGTATAATTCACCCCTCCACTTT. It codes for CASSLSQYNSPLHF.

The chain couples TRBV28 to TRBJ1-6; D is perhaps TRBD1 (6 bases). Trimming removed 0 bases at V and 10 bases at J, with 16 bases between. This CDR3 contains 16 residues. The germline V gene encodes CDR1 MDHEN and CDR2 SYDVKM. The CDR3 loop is CASSLWTGDAQSPLHF. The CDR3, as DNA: TGTGCCAGCAGTTTATGGACAGGAGACGCCCAGTCACCCCTCCACTTT.

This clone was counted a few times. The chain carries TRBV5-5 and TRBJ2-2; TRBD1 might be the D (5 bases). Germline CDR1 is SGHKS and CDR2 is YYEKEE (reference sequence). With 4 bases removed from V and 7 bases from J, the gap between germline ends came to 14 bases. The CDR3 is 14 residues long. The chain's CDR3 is CASSTPQGSGELFF. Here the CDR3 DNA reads TGTGCCAGCAGCACCCCCCAGGGCAGCGGGGAGCTGTTTTTT.

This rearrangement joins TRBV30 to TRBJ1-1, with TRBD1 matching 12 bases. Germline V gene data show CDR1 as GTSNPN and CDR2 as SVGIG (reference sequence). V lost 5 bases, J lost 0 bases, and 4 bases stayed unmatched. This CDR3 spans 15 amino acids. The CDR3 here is CAWEGQGAVNTEAFF. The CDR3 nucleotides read TGTGCCTGGGAGGGACAGGGGGCGGTGAACACTGAAGCTTTCTTT.

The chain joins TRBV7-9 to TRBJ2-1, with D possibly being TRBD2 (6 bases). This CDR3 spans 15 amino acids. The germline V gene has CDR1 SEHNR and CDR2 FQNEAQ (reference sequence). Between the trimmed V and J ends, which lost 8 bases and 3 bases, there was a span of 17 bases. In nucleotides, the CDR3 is TGTGCCAGCCAAAGGGAGGTGAATAGCTACAATGAGCAGTTCTTC. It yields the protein CASQREVNSYNEQFF.

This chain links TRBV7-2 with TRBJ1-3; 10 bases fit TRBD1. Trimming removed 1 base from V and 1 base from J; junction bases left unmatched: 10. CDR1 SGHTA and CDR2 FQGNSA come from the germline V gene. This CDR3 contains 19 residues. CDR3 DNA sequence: TGTGCCAGCAGCTTAGTGGGACAGGGGAGCCTGAGGTCTGGAAACACCATATATTTT. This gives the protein CASSLVGQGSLRSGNTIYF.

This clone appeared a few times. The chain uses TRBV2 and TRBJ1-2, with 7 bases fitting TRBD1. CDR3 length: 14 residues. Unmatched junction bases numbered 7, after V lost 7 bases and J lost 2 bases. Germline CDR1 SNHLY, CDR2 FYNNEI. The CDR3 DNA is TGTGCCAGCATCGGGAACAGGGGCAACTATGGCTACACCTTC. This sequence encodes CASIGNRGNYGYTF.

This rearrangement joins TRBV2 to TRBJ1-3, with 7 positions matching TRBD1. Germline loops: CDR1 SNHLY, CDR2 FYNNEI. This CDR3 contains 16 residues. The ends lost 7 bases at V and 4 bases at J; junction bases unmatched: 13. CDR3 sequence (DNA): TGTGCCAGCAAATACGATACCGGGACAGCGGGAAACACCATATATTTT. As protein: CASKYDTGTAGNTIYF.

CDR3 bases: TGTGCCAGCAGTAGGGGTGAAAAACTGTTTTTT. Translating gives CASSRGEKLFF. This sequence joins TRBV6-5 and TRBJ1-4; TRBD1 might be the D (5 bases). Germline V gene data show CDR1 as MNHEY and CDR2 as SVGAGI. The CDR3 loop spans 11 amino acids. V dropped 5 bases and J dropped 7 bases, with 5 bases sitting between them.

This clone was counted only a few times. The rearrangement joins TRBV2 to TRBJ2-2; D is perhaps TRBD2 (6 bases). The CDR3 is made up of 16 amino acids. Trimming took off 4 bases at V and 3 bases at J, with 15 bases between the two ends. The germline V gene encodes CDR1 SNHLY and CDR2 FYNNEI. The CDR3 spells CASSVEGGSYTGELFF. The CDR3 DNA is TGTGCCAGCAGTGTTGAGGGAGGCTCTTACACCGGGGAGCTGTTTTTT.